What follows are 15 T cell receptor beta chains derived from one specimen sequenced in a study of blood T cell repertoires in COVID-19 (dated by TCRdb to between 2020 and 2021). Library preparation was by the immunoSEQ multiplex PCR assay. TCRdb re-hosts the immuneACCESS table, in-frame sequences only. Its copies lack some clones; in the studies checked, an unresolved V gene accounts for under half of them, and the cause for the rest is not known. Here the sample has some 180,000 clones; roughly 80% occur a single time. The ten largest clones add up to about a tenth of the sample. Sample: peripheral blood. The origin of the receptors is a man aged 65 to 85 with active or convalescent COVID-19.

The rearrangement joins TRBV20-1 to TRBJ1-1; unclear D gene. CDR3 length: 11 amino acids. The V end lost 8 bases, the J end lost 2 bases, and 9 bases lay between the germline ends. Germline V gene data show CDR1 as DFQATT and CDR2 as SNEGSKA (reference sequence). CDR3: CSLSRNTEAFF. The CDR3 coding sequence is TGCAGTCTGAGCCGTAACACTGAAGCTTTCTTT.

Written as DNA, the CDR3 is TGTGCTAGTGGTTATTCCCCTGCAGGACAGGGGCCGAGGTCATCCTACGAGCAGTACTTC. It codes for CASGYSPAGQGPRSSYEQYF. V and J are TRBV12-5 and TRBJ2-7, with 9 bases lining up with TRBD1. V was clipped by 4 bases and J by 1 base; unmatched bases: 20. CDR1 and CDR2 from the germline V gene are LGHNT and FRNRAP. CDR3 length: 20 amino acids.

V is TRBV28 and J is TRBJ1-2; unclear D gene. The CDR3 runs to 14 residues. Germline CDR1 MDHEN, CDR2 SYDVKM. The ends were cut back, 2 bases at V and 3 bases at J, with 10 bases in the middle. In DNA form, the CDR3 reads TGTGCCAGCAGTTTAACCGAAAGAGACTATGGCTACACCTTC. The encoded protein is CASSLTERDYGYTF.

This chain links TRBV5-1 with TRBJ2-2; D may be TRBD2 (5 bases). CDR1 SGHRS and CDR2 YFSETQ come from the germline V gene. Trimming took off 1 base at V and 1 base at J, with 8 bases between the two ends. The CDR3 extends over 15 amino acids. The CDR3 loop is CASSLSGVNTGELFF. Here the CDR3 DNA reads TGCGCCAGCAGCTTGTCCGGGGTGAACACCGGGGAGCTGTTTTTT.

This chain connects TRBV18 to TRBJ2-1; TRBD1 aligns across 8 bases. The CDR3 extends over 13 amino acids. In germline, CDR1 is KGHSH, CDR2 LQKENI. J gave up 5 bases and V 10 bases, and 7 bases lay outside the gene matches. As DNA, the CDR3 is TGTGCCACGGCCGGGACAGGAGACAATGAGCAGTTCTTC. It specifies CATAGTGDNEQFF. The full variable domain, rest sourced from reference TRBV18 and TRBJ2-1, is NAGVMQNPRHLVRRRGQEARLRCSPMKGHSHVYWYRQLPEEGLKFMVYLQKENIIDESGMPKERFSAEFPKEGPSILRIQQVVRGDSAAYFCATAGTGDNEQFFGPGTRLTVL.

This chain connects TRBV12-3 or TRBV12-4 to TRBJ2-2; no clear D gene. The CDR3 extends over 12 amino acids. V was cut by 5 bases and J by 9 bases, with 10 bases left in between. This CDR3 reads CASSGEGRELFF. DNA for the CDR3: TGTGCCAGCAGTGGAGAAGGAAGGGAGCTGTTTTTT.

The rearrangement links TRBV6-5 to TRBJ1-1; 8 bases match TRBD1. The CDR3 extends over 13 amino acids. Germline-derived CDR1 and CDR2 are MNHEY and SVGAGI. V was pared by 5 bases and J by 7 bases, with 6 bases of the junction left unmatched. The CDR3 bases are TGTGCCAGCAGTACCAGGGGGCAGAGTGAAGCTTTCTTT. It is translated as CASSTRGQSEAFF.

This rearrangement joins TRBV12-5 to TRBJ2-5; D unclear. The CDR3 consists of 12 residues. Germline CDR1 LGHNT, CDR2 FRNRAP. V lost 3 bases and J lost 3, with 5 bases in between. CDR3 sequence reads: CASGFLEETQYF. In DNA form, the CDR3 reads TGTGCTAGTGGTTTCCTCGAAGAGACCCAGTACTTC.

J is TRBJ1-1 and V is TRBV5-6; TRBD1 matches at 8 bases. V lost 4 bases to trimming and J lost 3 bases; unmatched junction nucleotides: 5. Per the germline V gene, CDR1 is SGHDT and CDR2 is YYEEEE. This CDR3 comprises 14 residues. The CDR3 loop is CASSVGQGYTEAFF. CDR3 bases: TGTGCCAGCAGCGTCGGACAGGGTTACACTGAAGCTTTCTTT.

This chain connects TRBV25-1 to TRBJ1-4; no reliable D call. The CDR3 totals 11 residues. V gave up 6 bases and J gave up 11 bases, with 10 bases separating them. In germline, CDR1 is MGHDK, CDR2 SYGVNS. The CDR3 nucleotides read TGTGCCAGCAGCGGGATTAGGAAACTGTTTTTT. Amino acid sequence: CASSGIRKLFF.

This sequence joins TRBV5-1 and TRBJ1-5, with 7 bases identical to TRBD1. V gave up 4 bases and J gave up 6 bases; unmatched junction bases: 7. The CDR3 spans 14 residues. Germline V gene sequence: CDR1 SGHRS, CDR2 YFSETQ. CDR3 region: CASSPGQEGQPQHF. The DNA of the CDR3 is TGCGCCAGCAGCCCCGGACAGGAAGGTCAGCCCCAGCATTTT.

The gene calls are TRBV6-5 and TRBJ1-1; weak D call: TRBD1 (6 bases). V was shortened by 3 bases and J by 3 bases, with 11 bases between the two germline ends. Germline CDR1 and CDR2: MNHEY and SVGAGI. The length of the CDR3 is 14 residues. The CDR3 region has the DNA TGTGCCAGCAGTTATGGCAGGGGAGACACTGAAGCTTTCTTT. Its translation: CASSYGRGDTEAFF.

The J gene is TRBJ2-1, the V gene TRBV7-9; D perhaps matches TRBD2 (6 bases). This CDR3 is built from 13 residues. Germline loops: CDR1 SEHNR, CDR2 FQNEAQ (reference sequence). Trimming cost V 2 bases and J 11 bases, with 13 bases left between them. CDR3 coding DNA: TGTGCCAGCAGCTTAAGGGAGGTAGCTAAGCAGTTCTTC. This sequence encodes CASSLREVAKQFF.

This chain links TRBV4-1 with TRBJ2-1; D ambiguous. The germline CDR1 and CDR2 sequences are MGHRA and YSYEKL. V was trimmed by 3 bases and J by 6 bases, leaving 15 bases between them. The CDR3 is 15 amino acids. CDR3 nucleotides: TGCGCCAGCAGCCAGGCGGCCCCCTCCCCCAATGAGCAGTTCTTC. Translated: CASSQAAPSPNEQFF.

The chain recombines TRBV5-8 with TRBJ1-4; possible D gene TRBD1, 6 bases. Germline V gene lookup returns CDR1 SGHTS and CDR2 YDEGEE. CDR3 size: 15 residues. Trimming left V 4 bases short and J 5 bases short, with 15 bases between. The CDR3, as DNA: TGTGCCAGCAGCATTACAGGGTCCTTAAATGAAAAACTGTTTTTT. As protein: CASSITGSLNEKLFF.